These T cell receptor beta chains were read from a single sample in a study of human T cells and chemical hapten exposure. TCRdb fed the RACE reads into MiXCR, producing one record per CDR3 protein. This table has 100,000 or so distinct CDR3 sequences, 7.5% to 10% appearing once. The starting material was whole blood, obtained in connection with sensitization to the hapten diphenylcyclopropenone (DPC). Every receptor here comes from a middle-aged woman with alopecia areata. Some clones in this sample may be carry-over from other donors' samples. The CDR3 runs from the conserved cysteine through the conserved F or W. A D gene is named only where the DNA matches it firmly. Expanded clones get a size class; other rows say once, few or many, or leave the size out.

>TRBV7-9|few|TRBJ2-5|-
CASSLVQKETQYF
TGTGCCAGCAGCTTAGTACAGAAAGAGACCCAGTACTTC
>TRBV4-3|-|TRBJ2-2|TRBD2
CASSQEWTSGRTGELFF
TGCGCCAGCAGCCAAGAATGGACTAGCGGGAGAACCGGGGAGCTGTTTTTT
>TRBV21-1|few|TRBJ2-2|-
CASSKADYLPGELFF
TGTGCCAGCAGCAAAGCCGACTACCTCCCCGGGGAGCTGTTTTTT
>TRBV10-2|many|TRBJ2-3|TRBD1
CASLGQGARDTQYF
TGCGCCAGCCTAGGACAGGGGGCACGAGATACGCAGTATTTT
>TRBV30|-|TRBJ2-1|-
CAWKAGTGPFF
TGTGCCTGGAAAGCCGGGACCGGACCGTTCTTC
>TRBV9|many|TRBJ1-6|TRBD1
CASSPRTGNNSPLHF
TGTGCCAGCAGCCCACGGACAGGAAATAATTCACCCCTCCACTTT
>TRBV24-1|many|TRBJ1-5|-
CATSGNPNQPQHF
TGTGCCACCAGTGGTAACCCCAATCAGCCCCAGCATTTT
>TRBV7-2|many|TRBJ2-7|-
CASSRDTMGEQYF
TGTGCCAGCAGCCGGGACACCATGGGGGAGCAGTACTTC
>TRBV7-9|-|TRBJ2-2|TRBD2
CASSPRGWRAGETGELFF
TGTGCCAGCAGCCCCCGAGGGTGGCGAGCGGGAGAAACCGGGGAGCTGTTTTTT
>TRBV12-3/TRBV12-4|many|TRBJ2-3|TRBD2
CASIAGVTDTQYF
TGTGCCAGCATTGCGGGAGTGACAGATACGCAGTATTTT
>TRBV7-6|-|TRBJ2-3|-
CASSLAGQNTDTQYF
TGTGCCAGCAGCTTAGCGGGGCAGAACACAGATACGCAGTATTTT
>TRBV2|few|TRBJ2-1|TRBD2
CASSEQLAGVGEQFF
TGTGCCAGCAGTGAACAACTAGCGGGAGTTGGAGAGCAGTTCTTC
>TRBV2|-|TRBJ1-6|-
CASSVGLLNSPLHF
TGTGCCAGCAGTGTGGGTCTTCTTAATTCACCCCTCCACTTT
>TRBV7-2|-|TRBJ2-3|-
CASSLSPGLGGTDTQYF
TGTGCCAGCAGCTTATCTCCGGGGCTAGGAGGGACAGATACGCAGTATTTT
>TRBV11-2|many|TRBJ2-1|TRBD2
CASSLVPAGFYNEQFF
TGTGCCAGCAGCTTAGTACCAGCGGGATTCTACAATGAGCAGTTCTTC
>TRBV7-9|many|TRBJ2-1|TRBD2
CASSSREGQGGEQFF
TGTGCCAGCAGCTCACGGGAGGGCCAGGGAGGTGAGCAGTTCTTC
>TRBV20-1|-|TRBJ2-7|-
CSALGDSYEQYF
TGCAGTGCCTTGGGGGACTCCTACGAGCAGTACTTC
>TRBV7-2|many|TRBJ2-3|-
CASSPRPATSTDTQYF
TGTGCCAGCAGCCCCAGACCAGCGACTAGCACAGATACGCAGTATTTT
>TRBV7-6|many|TRBJ1-3|TRBD1
CASSLAAAGTAFGNTIYF
TGTGCCAGCAGCTTAGCTGCGGCCGGGACAGCGTTTGGAAACACCATATATTTT
>TRBV4-2|few|TRBJ1-6|TRBD1
CASSQEAGGTNSPLHF
TGTGCCAGCAGCCAAGAGGCAGGGGGGACTAATTCACCCCTCCACTTT
>TRBV4-2|many|TRBJ1-3|TRBD1
CASSLRQGQYSSGNTIYF
TGTGCCAGCAGCCTTAGACAGGGGCAATATTCTTCCGGAAACACCATATATTTT
>TRBV28|few|TRBJ2-1|-
CASAGTGIYNEQFF
TGTGCCAGCGCCGGAACAGGGATCTACAATGAGCAGTTCTTC
>TRBV28|few|TRBJ2-5|-
CASTGTPGETQYF
TGTGCCAGCACGGGGACCCCCGGGGAGACCCAGTACTTC
>TRBV29-1|many|TRBJ1-5|-
CSVVGDFGQPQHF
TGCAGCGTTGTTGGGGATTTCGGGCAGCCCCAGCATTTT
>TRBV30|many|TRBJ1-6|-
CAWSEGGNSPLHF
TGTGCCTGGAGTGAGGGGGGTAATTCACCCCTCCACTTT
>TRBV20-1|many|TRBJ2-7|TRBD2
CSAGGGTDYEQYF
TGCAGTGCCGGCGGGGGGACGGACTACGAGCAGTACTTC
>TRBV5-1|many|TRBJ2-5|-
CASSQGSQETQYF
TGCGCCAGCAGCCAAGGATCCCAAGAGACCCAGTACTTC
>TRBV27|many|TRBJ2-3|TRBD1
CASRGTGTDTQYF
TGTGCCAGCAGAGGGACAGGCACAGATACGCAGTATTTT
>TRBV12-3/TRBV12-4|few|TRBJ1-1|TRBD1
CASSQQGARPNTEAFF
TGTGCCAGCAGTCAACAGGGGGCGCGACCGAACACTGAAGCTTTCTTT
>TRBV6-2/TRBV6-3|many|TRBJ2-7|-
CASSYPGVPEQYF
TGTGCCAGCAGTTACCCGGGCGTCCCCGAGCAGTACTTC
>TRBV6-5|few|TRBJ2-1|TRBD2
CAAGGVSYNEQFF
TGTGCCGCTGGGGGGGTCTCCTACAATGAGCAGTTCTTC
>TRBV20-1|many|TRBJ2-7|-
CSARPRGPDF
TGCAGTGCTAGGCCCCGTGGTCCGGACTTC
>TRBV11-2|few|TRBJ2-3|-
CASSLTTVADTQYF
TGTGCCAGCAGCTTGACCACGGTAGCAGATACGCAGTATTTT
>TRBV12-3/TRBV12-4|-|TRBJ2-1|TRBD2
CASSKGLAGNNEQFF
TGTGCCAGCAGTAAGGGACTAGCGGGGAACAATGAGCAGTTCTTC
>TRBV5-1|-|TRBJ2-7|TRBD1
CASSLTGPESYEQYF
TGCGCCAGCAGCCTGACAGGGCCTGAATCCTACGAGCAGTACTTC
>TRBV4-3|-|TRBJ1-6|-
CASSQGGGSGPLHF
TGCGCCAGCAGCCAAGGAGGAGGTTCCGGACCCCTCCACTTT
>TRBV20-1|many|TRBJ2-3|TRBD2
CSARDAGTSGFTDTQYF
TGCAGTGCTAGAGATGCAGGAACTAGCGGTTTCACAGATACGCAGTATTTT